This T cell receptor beta chain was identified during a study of early T cells in non-severe SARS-CoV-2 infection. Study-level results: VDJdb-based annotation leaned toward anti-spike CD8 responses and missed private and CD4 specificities.

Unique molecular identifiers were added to individual cDNA molecules. TCRdb re-called the 5' RACE reads through MiXCR, storing one row per CDR3 protein. The sample includes roughly 56,000 distinct CDR3 sequences, over 9.5% of them seen just once. This clonotype has at least ten counts. What it binds is not known. This CDR3 has 10 residues. Trimming removed 7 bases at V and 5 bases at J, with 8 bases between. The germline V gene encodes CDR1 SQVTM and CDR2 ANQGSEA. Source material: whole blood. The receptor comes from an adult who was a healthcare worker with PCR-confirmed SARS-CoV-2 infection or an uninfected control (not recorded which). J is TRBJ2-5 and V is TRBV29-1; the D is unclear. The CDR3 reads CSGVWETQYF. DNA of the CDR3: TGCAGCGGGGTCTGGGAGACCCAGTACTTC.